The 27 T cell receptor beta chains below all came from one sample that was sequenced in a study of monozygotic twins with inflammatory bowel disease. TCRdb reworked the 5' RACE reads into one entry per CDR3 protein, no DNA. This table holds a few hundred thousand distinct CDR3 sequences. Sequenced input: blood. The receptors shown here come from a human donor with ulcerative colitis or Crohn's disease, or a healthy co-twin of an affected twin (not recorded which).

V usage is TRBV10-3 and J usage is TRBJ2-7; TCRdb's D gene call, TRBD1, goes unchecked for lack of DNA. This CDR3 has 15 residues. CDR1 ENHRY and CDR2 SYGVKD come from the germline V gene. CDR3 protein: CAISGLGAGAYEQYF.

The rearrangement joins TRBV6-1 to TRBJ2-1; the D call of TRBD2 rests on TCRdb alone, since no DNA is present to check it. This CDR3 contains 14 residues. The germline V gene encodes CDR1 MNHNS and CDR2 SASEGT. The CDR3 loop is CANYLGLPYNEQFF.

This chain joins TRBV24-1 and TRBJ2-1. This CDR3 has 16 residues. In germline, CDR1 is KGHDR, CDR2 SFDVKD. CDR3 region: CATSDGDGTPYNEQFF.

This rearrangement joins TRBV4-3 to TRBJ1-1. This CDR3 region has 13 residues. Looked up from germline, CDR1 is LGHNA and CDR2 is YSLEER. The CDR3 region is CASSQASNTEAFF.

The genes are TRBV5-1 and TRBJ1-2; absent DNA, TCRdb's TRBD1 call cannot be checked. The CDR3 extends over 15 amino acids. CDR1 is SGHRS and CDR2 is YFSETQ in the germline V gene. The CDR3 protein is CASSLAGQLSGGYTF.

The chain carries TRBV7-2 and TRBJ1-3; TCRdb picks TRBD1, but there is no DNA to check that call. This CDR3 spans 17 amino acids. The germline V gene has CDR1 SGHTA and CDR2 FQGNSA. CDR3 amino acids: CASSFTGTGAVRNTIYF.

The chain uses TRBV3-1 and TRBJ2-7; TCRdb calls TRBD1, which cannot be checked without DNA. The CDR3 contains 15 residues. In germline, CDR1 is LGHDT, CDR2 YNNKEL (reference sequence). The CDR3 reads CASSQGQGAPYEQYF.

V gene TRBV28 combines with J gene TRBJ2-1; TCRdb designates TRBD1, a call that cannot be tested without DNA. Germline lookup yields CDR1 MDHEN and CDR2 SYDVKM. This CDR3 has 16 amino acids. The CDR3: CASSFLGGSSYNEQFF.

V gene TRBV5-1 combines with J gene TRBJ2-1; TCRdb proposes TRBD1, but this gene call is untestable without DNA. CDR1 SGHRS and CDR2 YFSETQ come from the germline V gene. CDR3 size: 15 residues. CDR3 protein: CASSLGGEPYNEQFF.

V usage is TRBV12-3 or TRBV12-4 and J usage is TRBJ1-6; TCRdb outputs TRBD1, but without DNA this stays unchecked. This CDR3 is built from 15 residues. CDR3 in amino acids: CASSRGQGINSPLHF.

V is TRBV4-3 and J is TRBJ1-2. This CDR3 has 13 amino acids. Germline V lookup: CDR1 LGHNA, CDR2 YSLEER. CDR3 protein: CASSQDVGYGYTF.

Here the CDR3 reads CASSWTGGANTGELFF. The chain couples TRBV5-1 to TRBJ2-2; the TRBD1 assignment by TCRdb is unverifiable without DNA. CDR1 SGHRS and CDR2 YFSETQ come from the germline V gene. The CDR3 extends over 16 amino acids.

The CDR3 sequence is CSVDDRTGGAEQYF. This chain uses TRBV29-1 with TRBJ2-7; TCRdb reports TRBD1, a call that lacks DNA to check it against. This CDR3 is built from 14 residues. CDR1 and CDR2 (germline): SQVTM, ANQGSEA.

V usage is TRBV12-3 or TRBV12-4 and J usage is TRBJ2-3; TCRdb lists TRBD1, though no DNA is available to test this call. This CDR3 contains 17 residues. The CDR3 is CASSLGRSGVSTDTQYF.

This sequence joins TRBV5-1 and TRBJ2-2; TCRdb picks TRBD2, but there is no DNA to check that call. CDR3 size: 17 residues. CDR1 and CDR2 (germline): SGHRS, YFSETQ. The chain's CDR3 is CASSLDLQRGYTGELFF.

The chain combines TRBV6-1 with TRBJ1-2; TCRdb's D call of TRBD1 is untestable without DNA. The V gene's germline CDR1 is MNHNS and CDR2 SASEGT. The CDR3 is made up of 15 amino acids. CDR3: CASSISGGGVYGYTF.

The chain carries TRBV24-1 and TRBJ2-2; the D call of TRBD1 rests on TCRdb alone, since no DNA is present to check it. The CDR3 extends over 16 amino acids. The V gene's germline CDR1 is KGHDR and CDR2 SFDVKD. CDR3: CATSDPTGTNTGELFF.

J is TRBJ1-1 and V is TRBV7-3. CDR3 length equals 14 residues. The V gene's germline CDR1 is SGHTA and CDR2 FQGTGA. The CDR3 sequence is CASSPQGGTTEAFF.

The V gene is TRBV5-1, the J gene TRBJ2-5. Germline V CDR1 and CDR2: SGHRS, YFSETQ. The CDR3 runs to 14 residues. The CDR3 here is CASSRGGTEETQYF.

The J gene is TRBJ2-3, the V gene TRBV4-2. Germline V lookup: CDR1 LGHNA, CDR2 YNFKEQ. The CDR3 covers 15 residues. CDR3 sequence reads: CASSQEEQSTDTQYF.

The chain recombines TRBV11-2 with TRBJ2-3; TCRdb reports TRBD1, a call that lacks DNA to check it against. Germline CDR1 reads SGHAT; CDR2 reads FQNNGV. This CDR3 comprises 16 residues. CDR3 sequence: CASSPTEGHSTDTQYF.

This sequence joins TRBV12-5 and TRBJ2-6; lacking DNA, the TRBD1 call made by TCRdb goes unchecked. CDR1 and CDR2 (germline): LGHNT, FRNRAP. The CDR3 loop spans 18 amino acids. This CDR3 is CASGSGQGAFSGANVLTF.

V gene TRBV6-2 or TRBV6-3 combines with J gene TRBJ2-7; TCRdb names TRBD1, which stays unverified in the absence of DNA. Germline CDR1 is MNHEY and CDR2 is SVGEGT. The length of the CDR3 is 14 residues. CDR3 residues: CASSYPGTGGIKYF.

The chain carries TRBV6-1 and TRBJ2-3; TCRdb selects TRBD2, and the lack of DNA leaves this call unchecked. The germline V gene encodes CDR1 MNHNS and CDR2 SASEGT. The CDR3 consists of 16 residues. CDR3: CASSPPHRARADTQYF.

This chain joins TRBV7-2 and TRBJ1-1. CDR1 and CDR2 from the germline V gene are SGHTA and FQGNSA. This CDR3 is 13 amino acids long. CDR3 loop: CASSSYRNTEAFF.

CDR3 residues: CASSTRTSGDEQFF. The rearrangement links TRBV5-1 to TRBJ2-1; checking the TCRdb D call of TRBD2 is not possible without DNA. Germline CDR1 and CDR2: SGHRS and YFSETQ. This CDR3 region has 14 residues.

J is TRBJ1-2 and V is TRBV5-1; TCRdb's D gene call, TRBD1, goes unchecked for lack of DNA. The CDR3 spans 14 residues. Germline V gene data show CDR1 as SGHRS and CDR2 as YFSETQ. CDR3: CASSPGTKEYGYTF.